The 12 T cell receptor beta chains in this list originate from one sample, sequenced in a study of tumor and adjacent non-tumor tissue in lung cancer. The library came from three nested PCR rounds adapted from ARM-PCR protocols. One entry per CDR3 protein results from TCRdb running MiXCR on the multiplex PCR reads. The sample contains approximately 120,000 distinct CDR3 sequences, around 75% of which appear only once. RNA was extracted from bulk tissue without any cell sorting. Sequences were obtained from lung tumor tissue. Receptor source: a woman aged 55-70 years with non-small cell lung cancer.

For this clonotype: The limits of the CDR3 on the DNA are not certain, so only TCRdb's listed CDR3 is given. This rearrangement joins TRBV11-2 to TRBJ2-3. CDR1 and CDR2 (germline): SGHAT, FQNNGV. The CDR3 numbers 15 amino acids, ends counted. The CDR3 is CASSLVARGADTQLF.

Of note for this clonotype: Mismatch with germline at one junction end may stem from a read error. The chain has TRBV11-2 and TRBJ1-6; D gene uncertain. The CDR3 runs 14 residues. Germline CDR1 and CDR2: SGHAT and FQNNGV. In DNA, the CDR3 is TGTGCCAGCAACTTGGAAGCAAGTAATTCACCCATCCACTTT. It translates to CASNLEASNSPIHF.

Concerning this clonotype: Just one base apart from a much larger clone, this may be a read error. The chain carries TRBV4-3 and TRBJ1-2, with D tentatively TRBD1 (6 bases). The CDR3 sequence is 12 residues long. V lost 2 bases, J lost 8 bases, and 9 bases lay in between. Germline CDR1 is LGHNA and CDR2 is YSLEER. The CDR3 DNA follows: TGCGCCAGCAGCCAAAAGGACAGAGGCTACACCTTC. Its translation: CASSQKDRGYTF.

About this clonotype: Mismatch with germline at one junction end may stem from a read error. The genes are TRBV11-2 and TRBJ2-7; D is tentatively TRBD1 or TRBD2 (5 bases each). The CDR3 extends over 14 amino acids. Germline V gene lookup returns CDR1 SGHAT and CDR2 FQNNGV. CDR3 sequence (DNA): TGTGCCAGCAGTTGGGACCGCAGAGGATCCGAGCAATACTTC. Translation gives CASSWDRRGSEQYF.

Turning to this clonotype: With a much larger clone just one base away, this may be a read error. The CDR3, as DNA: TGTGCCAGCATGACCAGGGGGGGCCCCAAAAACATTCAGTACTTC. Translating gives CASMTRGGPKNIQYF. The chain carries TRBV6-2 or TRBV6-3 and TRBJ2-4, with D perhaps assigned TRBD1 or TRBD2 (7 bases each). This CDR3 is built from 15 residues. Between the trimmed V and J ends, which lost 7 bases and 2 bases, there was a span of 15 bases. Germline CDR1 and CDR2: MNHEY and SVGEGT.

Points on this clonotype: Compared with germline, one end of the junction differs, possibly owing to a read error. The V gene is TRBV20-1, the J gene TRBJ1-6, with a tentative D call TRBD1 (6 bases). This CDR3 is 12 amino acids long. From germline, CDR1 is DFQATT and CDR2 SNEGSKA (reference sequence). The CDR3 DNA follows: TGCAGCCCGACAGGCGATAATTCACCCCTCAACTTT. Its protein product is CSPTGDNSPLNF.

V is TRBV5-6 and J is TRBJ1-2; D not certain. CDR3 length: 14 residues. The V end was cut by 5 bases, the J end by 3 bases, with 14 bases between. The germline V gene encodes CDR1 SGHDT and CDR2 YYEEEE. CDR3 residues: CASRIWVRDYGYTF. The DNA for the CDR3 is TGTGCCAGCAGGATATGGGTGCGAGACTATGGCTACACCTTC.

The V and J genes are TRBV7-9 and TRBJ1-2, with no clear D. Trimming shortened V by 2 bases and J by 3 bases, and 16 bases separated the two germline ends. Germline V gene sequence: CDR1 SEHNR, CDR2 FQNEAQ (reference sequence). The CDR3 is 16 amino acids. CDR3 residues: CASSLLRVARDYGYTF. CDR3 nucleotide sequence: TGTGCCAGCAGCTTATTAAGAGTGGCACGGGACTATGGCTACACCTTC. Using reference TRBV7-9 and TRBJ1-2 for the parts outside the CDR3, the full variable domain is DTGVSQNPRHKITKRGQNVTFRCDPISEHNRLYWYRQTLGQGPEFLTYFQNEAQLEKSRLLSDRFSAERPKGSFSTLEIQRTEQGDSAMYLCASSLLRVARDYGYTFGSGTRLTVV.

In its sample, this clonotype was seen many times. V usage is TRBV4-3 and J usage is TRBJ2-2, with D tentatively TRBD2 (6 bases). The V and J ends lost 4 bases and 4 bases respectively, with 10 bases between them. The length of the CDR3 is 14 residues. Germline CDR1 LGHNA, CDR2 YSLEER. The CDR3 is CASSPGLRTGELFF. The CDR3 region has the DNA TGCGCCAGCAGCCCGGGACTTCGCACCGGGGAGCTGTTTTTT.

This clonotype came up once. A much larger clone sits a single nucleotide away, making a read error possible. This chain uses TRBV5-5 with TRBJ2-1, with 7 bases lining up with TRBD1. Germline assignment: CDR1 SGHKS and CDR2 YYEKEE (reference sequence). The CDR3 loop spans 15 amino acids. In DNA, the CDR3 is TGTGCCAGCAGCTTCGAGGGACAGTCCTACTATGAGCAGTTCTTC. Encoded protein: CASSFEGQSYYEQFF.

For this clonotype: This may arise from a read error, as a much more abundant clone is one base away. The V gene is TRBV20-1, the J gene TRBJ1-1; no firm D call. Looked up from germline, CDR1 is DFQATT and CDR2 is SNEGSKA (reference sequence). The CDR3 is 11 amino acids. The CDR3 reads CSARDLSGASF. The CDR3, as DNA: TGCAGTGCTAGAGATTTATCTGGAGCTTCCTTT.

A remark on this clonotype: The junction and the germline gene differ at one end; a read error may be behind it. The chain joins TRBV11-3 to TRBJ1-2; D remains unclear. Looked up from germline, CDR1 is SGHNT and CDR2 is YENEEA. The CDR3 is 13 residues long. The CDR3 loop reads CVSSPTLKTGSTF. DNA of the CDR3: TGTGTCAGCAGCCCGACCTTAAAAACCGGGAGCACATTC.